These 5 T cell receptor beta chains were all obtained from the same sample, sequenced in a study of T-cell reconstitution after alpha-beta-depleted transplantation in children. The authors prepared the TCRbeta library with unique molecular identifiers. Using its own MiXCR run on the PCR reads, TCRdb lists one record per CDR3 protein. Of some 590,000 distinct CDR3 sequences in the sample, roughly a tenth were seen once. This specimen was PBMCs from the stem cell graft donor, taken from the stem cell graft. The receptors derive from a human donor who donated a stem cell graft to a child with acute myeloid leukemia.

This clonotype was counted only a few times. This rearrangement joins TRBV5-1 to TRBJ2-7, with 14 bases aligning to TRBD2. Per germline, CDR1 SGHRS and CDR2 YFSETQ. This CDR3 is 17 amino acids long. The junction had 7 bases not matched to a gene; V was cut back by 4 bases and J by 1 base. The CDR3 DNA sequence: TGCGCCAGCAGCGTGAAAGGACTAGCGGGAGGATCCTACGAGCAGTACTTC. Protein: CASSVKGLAGGSYEQYF.

V and J are TRBV7-2 and TRBJ2-1, with 7 bases lining up with TRBD2. The junction had 17 bases not matched to a gene; V was cut back by 10 bases and J by 5 bases. There are 16 residues in the CDR3. CDR1 and CDR2 from the germline V gene are SGHTA and FQGNSA. CDR3 protein: CATKLGAGNAHNEQFF. The CDR3 DNA follows: TGTGCCACAAAGCTGGGAGCGGGAAATGCCCACAATGAGCAGTTCTTC. The full variable domain, its missing parts supplied by reference TRBV7-2 and TRBJ2-1, is GAGVSQSPSNKVTEKGKDVELRCDPISGHTALYWYRQSLGQGLEFLIYFQGNSAPDKSGLPSDRFSAERTGGSVSTLTIQRTQQEDSAVYLCATKLGAGNAHNEQFFGPGTRLTVL.

This clonotype was recorded many times. The genes are TRBV20-1 and TRBJ2-1, with 9 positions matching TRBD2. CDR3 length: 15 residues. From germline, CDR1 is DFQATT and CDR2 SNEGSKA (reference sequence). V lost 1 base and J lost 9; bases outside the gene matches: 10. CDR3 coding DNA: TGCAGTGCTAGAGGGGCTTTAGCGGGAGTAGCTGAGCAGTTCTTC. As protein: CSARGALAGVAEQFF.

This clonotype appeared many times. The chain carries TRBV10-3 and TRBJ2-7, with 7 nucleotides matching TRBD1. Germline V gene data show CDR1 as ENHRY and CDR2 as SYGVKD. The CDR3 sequence is 15 residues long. Trimming removed 4 bases from V and 3 bases from J; junction bases left unmatched: 9. The CDR3 is CAISGGQPVYYEQYF. The DNA for the CDR3 is TGTGCCATCAGTGGGGGACAGCCAGTCTACTACGAGCAGTACTTC.

This clonotype came up a few times. The V call is TRBV7-3, the J call TRBJ2-3; D is ambiguous. With 0 bases removed from V and 4 bases from J, the gap between germline ends came to 11 bases. Germline V gene sequence: CDR1 SGHTA, CDR2 FQGTGA. The CDR3 sequence is 15 residues long. This chain's CDR3 is CASSLTYGPSDTQYF. Written as DNA, the CDR3 is TGTGCCAGCAGCTTAACGTACGGGCCTTCAGATACGCAGTATTTT.